Listed below are T cell receptor beta chains from one sample, sequenced in a study of blood T cells in healthy people across ages. TCRdb independently ran MiXCR on the 5' RACE reads; one entry per CDR3 protein. Among 870,000 or so distinct CDR3 sequences listed, 25% to 35% were seen once. Sequences were obtained from blood. These receptors all stem from a woman aged 80 or over in good health. The CDR3 runs from the conserved cysteine through the conserved F or W. A D gene is named only where the DNA matches it firmly. Clone size, where shown, is once, few, many, or a class for clones that have expanded.

length	D	J	size	V	CDR3	DNA
12	NA	TRBJ1-1	many	TRBV7-2	CASSLVQMEAFF	TGTGCCAGCAGCTTAGTACAGATGGAAGCTTTCTTT
14	TRBD1	TRBJ1-2	NA	TRBV5-1	CASSADRETYGYTF	TGCGCCAGCAGCGCCGACAGGGAGACCTATGGCTACACCTTC
16	NA	TRBJ2-3	NA	TRBV18	CASSQARTASTDTRYF	TGTGCCAGCTCCCAGGCACGTACGGCTAGCACAGATACGCGGTATTTT
13	NA	TRBJ1-1	many	TRBV10-3	CAISQGKDTEAFF	TGTGCCATCAGCCAGGGAAAGGACACTGAAGCTTTCTTT
15	NA	TRBJ2-5	NA	TRBV15	CATSSSWGIQETQYF	TGTGCCACCAGCTCCAGCTGGGGGATCCAAGAGACCCAGTACTTC
17	NA	TRBJ2-2	NA	TRBV18	CASSPLPPWEEAGELFF	TGTGCCAGCTCACCACTTCCTCCGTGGGAAGAGGCCGGGGAGCTGTTTTTT
15	NA	TRBJ2-2	NA	TRBV5-1	CASSLAETRTGELFF	TGCGCCAGCAGCTTGGCCGAGACACGCACCGGGGAGCTGTTTTTT
14	NA	TRBJ2-1	NA	TRBV6-2/TRBV6-3	CASSWRDGYSEQFF	TGTGCCAGCAGTTGGCGGGACGGGTACAGTGAGCAGTTCTTC
15	TRBD2	TRBJ2-1	many	TRBV24-1	CATSGFAGDYNEQFF	TGTGCCACCAGTGGTTTTGCGGGGGACTACAATGAGCAGTTCTTC
14	NA	TRBJ1-6	many	TRBV7-9	CASSLGRDNSPLHF	TGTGCCAGCAGCTTGGGCAGGGACAATTCACCCCTCCACTTT
15	TRBD1	TRBJ2-1	few	TRBV6-5	CASNLGGQRHNERFF	TGTGCCAGCAACCTAGGGGGACAGCGACACAATGAGCGGTTCTTC
15	NA	TRBJ2-5	NA	TRBV24-1	CATSGRKEPKETQYF	TGTGCCACCAGTGGTCGGAAGGAACCGAAAGAGACCCAGTACTTC
15	TRBD2	TRBJ2-7	few	TRBV10-2	CASSESGLAGYEQYF	TGCGCCAGCAGTGAGTCGGGACTAGCGGGCTACGAGCAGTACTTC
15	TRBD2	TRBJ2-1	many	TRBV28	CASSLLSGTHGEQFF	TGTGCCAGCAGTTTGCTAAGCGGGACCCACGGGGAGCAGTTCTTC
12	NA	TRBJ1-6	many	TRBV6-6	CASSPPGPSFHF	TGTGCCAGCAGTCCACCGGGACCCTCCTTCCACTTT
14	NA	TRBJ2-6	NA	TRBV7-8	CANSLIGGSWVLTF	TGCGCCAACAGCTTAATTGGGGGTTCCTGGGTCCTGACTTTC
14	NA	TRBJ2-7	NA	TRBV6-1	CASADPAQTYEQYF	TGTGCCAGCGCGGACCCGGCGCAGACCTACGAGCAGTACTTC
16	NA	TRBJ2-7	NA	TRBV4-2	CASSQGFGVATHEQYF	TGTGCCAGCAGCCAAGGGTTCGGAGTAGCTACCCACGAGCAGTACTTC
17	TRBD2	TRBJ2-1	once	TRBV10-3	CAISESSPSGSRNEQFF	TGTGCCATCAGTGAGTCGAGCCCTAGCGGGAGTAGGAATGAGCAGTTCTTC
15	TRBD2	TRBJ2-1	NA	TRBV15	CATSNRLADTMQQFF	TGTGCCACCAGCAATAGGCTAGCGGATACAATGCAGCAGTTCTTT
15	NA	TRBJ2-1	many	TRBV5-1	CASSLEASFHNEQFF	TGCGCCAGCAGCTTGGAGGCTAGTTTCCACAATGAGCAGTTCTTC
12	TRBD2	TRBJ2-1	many	TRBV20-1	CSASGGASEQFF	TGCAGTGCTAGCGGGGGGGCATCTGAGCAGTTCTTC
17	NA	TRBJ2-3	many	TRBV6-2/TRBV6-3	CASSYSTGGASTDTQYF	TGTGCCAGCAGTTACTCGACCGGCGGGGCCAGCACAGATACGCAGTATTTT
14	TRBD2	TRBJ2-5	many	TRBV28	CASNPTSGEETQYF	TGTGCCAGCAACCCGACTAGCGGGGAAGAGACCCAGTACTTC
16	NA	TRBJ2-1	NA	TRBV28	CASSTDRGWGGHEQFF	TGTGCCAGCAGTACAGACAGGGGATGGGGGGGACATGAGCAGTTCTTC
16	TRBD1	TRBJ1-2	few	TRBV7-9	CASSSHGTGEGYGYTF	TGTGCCAGCAGCTCCCATGGGACAGGGGAAGGCTATGGCTACACCTTC
15	NA	TRBJ1-5	NA	TRBV19	CASSGANWGNQPQHF	TGTGCCAGTAGTGGGGCGAACTGGGGCAATCAGCCCCAGCATTTT
14	NA	TRBJ2-7	NA	TRBV7-2	CASSLVQAYNEQYF	TGTGCCAGCAGCTTAGTACAGGCATACAATGAGCAGTACTTC